Sequencing of this T cell receptor (beta chain) was carried out in a study of blood T cell repertoires in COVID-19. Study-wide background: From the United States, Italy and Spain came samples of acute and convalescent COVID-19.

Participants had their cohort set by participant-reported clinical history. CDR1 SGHNT and CDR2 YYREEE come from the germline V gene (reference sequence). There are 15 residues in the CDR3. After removal of 4 bases from V and 2 bases from J, the junction contained 6 bases not matched to a gene. In the original processing: Estimation of nucleated cell counts was performed using reference gene primer amplification. Measured with immunoSEQ multiplex PCR; TCRdb has only the in-frame clones, and not every one. V, J and clone size derive from that table, while D and trimming were established from the DNA sequence. The data show some 250,000 clones, with 70% to 90% seen just once and about 3.5% held by the top ten.

The rearrangement links TRBV5-4 to TRBJ2-1, with TRBD1 matching 7 bases. The source material was PBMCs or T cells enriched from blood (not recorded which). The receptor's source is a woman aged 40 to 50 with acute COVID-19. CDR3 region: CASSITGVAYNEQFF. In DNA, the CDR3 is TGTGCCAGCAGCATCACAGGGGTTGCCTACAATGAGCAGTTCTTC.